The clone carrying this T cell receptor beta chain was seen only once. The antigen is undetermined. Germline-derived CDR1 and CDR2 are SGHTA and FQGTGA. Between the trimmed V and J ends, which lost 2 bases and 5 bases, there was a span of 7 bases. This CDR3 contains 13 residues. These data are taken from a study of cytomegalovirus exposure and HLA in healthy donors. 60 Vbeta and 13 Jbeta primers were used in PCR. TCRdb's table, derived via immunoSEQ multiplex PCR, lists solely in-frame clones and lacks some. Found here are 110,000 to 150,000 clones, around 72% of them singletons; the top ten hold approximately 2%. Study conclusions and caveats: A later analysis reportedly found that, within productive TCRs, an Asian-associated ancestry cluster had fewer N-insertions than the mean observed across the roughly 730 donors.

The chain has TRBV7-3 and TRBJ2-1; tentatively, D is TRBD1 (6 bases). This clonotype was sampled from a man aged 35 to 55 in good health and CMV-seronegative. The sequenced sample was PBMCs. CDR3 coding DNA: TGTGCCAGCAGCTTAGACAGGAACAATGAGCAGTTCTTC. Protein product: CASSLDRNNEQFF.